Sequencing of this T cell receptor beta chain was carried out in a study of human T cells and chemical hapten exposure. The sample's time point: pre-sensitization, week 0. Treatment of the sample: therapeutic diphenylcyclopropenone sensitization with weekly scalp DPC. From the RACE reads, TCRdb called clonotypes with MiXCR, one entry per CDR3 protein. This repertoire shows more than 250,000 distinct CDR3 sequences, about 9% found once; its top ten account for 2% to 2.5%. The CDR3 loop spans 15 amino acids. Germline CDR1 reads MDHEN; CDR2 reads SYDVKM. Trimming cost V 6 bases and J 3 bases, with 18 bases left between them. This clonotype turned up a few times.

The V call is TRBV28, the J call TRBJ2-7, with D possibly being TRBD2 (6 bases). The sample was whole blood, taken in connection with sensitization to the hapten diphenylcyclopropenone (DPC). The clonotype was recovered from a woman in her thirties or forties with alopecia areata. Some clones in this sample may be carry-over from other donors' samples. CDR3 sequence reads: CASSRRLGTLYEQYF. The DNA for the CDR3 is TGTGCCAGCAGCCGAAGACTAGGGACCCTCTACGAGCAGTACTTC. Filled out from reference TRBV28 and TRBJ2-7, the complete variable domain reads DVKVTQSSRYLVKRTGEKVFLECVQDMDHENMFWYRQDPGLGLRLIYFSYDVKMKEKGDIPEGYSVSREKKERFSLILESASTNQTSMYLCASSRRLGTLYEQYFGPGTRLTVT.